A selection of T cell receptor beta chains follows, all from one sample in a study of blood T cell repertoires in COVID-19. The table came from immunoSEQ multiplex PCR; TCRdb's copy has only in-frame clones and leaves some out. Here the sample spans about 140,000 clones, about four fifths being singletons. Input material: peripheral blood. Receptor source: a man aged 25-45 years with COVID-19, enrolled during active disease. Each CDR3 is given with its conserved first and last residue.

v_gene,CDR3aa
TRBV28,CASSFKLPHSSGLSTDTQYF
TRBV11-3,CASSSGTGTYNEQFF
TRBV30,CAWSVGQGAGEQYF
TRBV2,CASSDTSGTLDTQYF
TRBV7-9,CASSPVQGGTDTQYF
TRBV14,CASSPGSHGNQPQHF
TRBV5-1,CASSLEETASYEQYF
TRBV6-1,CASSDSLPSAEAFF
TRBV27,CASSLRDRNNEQFF
TRBV28,CASSNPSAGGAHEQYF
TRBV18,CASSRAGSTDTQYF
TRBV3-1/TRBV3-2,CASSQKRSTGGGTEAFF
TRBV9,CASSPRQGGTEAFF
TRBV27,CASSYRGSTDTQYF
TRBV11-2,CASSYSGPKDEQYF
TRBV6-1,CASSETPYEQYF
TRBV5-4,CASSRGVYDTEAFF
TRBV30,CAWKNSYYGYTF
TRBV2,CASYRDYEQYF
TRBV9,CASSASGGGVDEQFF
TRBV18,CASSPQGVHEQYF
TRBV29-1,CSVRTENSYEQYF
TRBV7-9,CASSRQYPPEQYF
TRBV6-5,CASIFGTGVKKLFF
TRBV28,CASSPGGNTEAFF
TRBV7-2,CASSRSGNTIYF
TRBV19,CASRQGDGYTF
TRBV7-2,CASSSSRGISTEAFF
TRBV10-3,CAARQGSSYEQYF
TRBV4-2,CASSQEGRAEGGMHEQYF
TRBV6-5,CASSSLGEQYF
TRBV29-1,CSVDWAGGKEDTQYF
TRBV20-1,CSAPSTDTQYF
TRBV28,CASDREAGSYSNQPQHF
TRBV4-1,CASSQPGDYGYTF
TRBV30,CAWGTGTGGSPLHF
TRBV10-1,CASTQGGAPQPQHF
TRBV14,CASSQGRGGAGTDTQYF
TRBV13,CASSLGPEGLAGGPSYNEQFF
TRBV7-6,CASSFFGGGSFSQETQYF
TRBV30,CAWSVATGTFPLYNEQFF
TRBV5-8,CASSDSFSSSGANVLTF
TRBV5-1,CASSLLDRNEAFF
TRBV18,CASSPDRTTPTNEKLFF
TRBV30,CAWSGTSNEAFF
TRBV7-6,CASSLARHTDTQYF
TRBV5-8,CASSLLTGMNTEAFF
TRBV7-2,CASSPDSHTIYF
TRBV6-1,CASSELTPGDEQFF